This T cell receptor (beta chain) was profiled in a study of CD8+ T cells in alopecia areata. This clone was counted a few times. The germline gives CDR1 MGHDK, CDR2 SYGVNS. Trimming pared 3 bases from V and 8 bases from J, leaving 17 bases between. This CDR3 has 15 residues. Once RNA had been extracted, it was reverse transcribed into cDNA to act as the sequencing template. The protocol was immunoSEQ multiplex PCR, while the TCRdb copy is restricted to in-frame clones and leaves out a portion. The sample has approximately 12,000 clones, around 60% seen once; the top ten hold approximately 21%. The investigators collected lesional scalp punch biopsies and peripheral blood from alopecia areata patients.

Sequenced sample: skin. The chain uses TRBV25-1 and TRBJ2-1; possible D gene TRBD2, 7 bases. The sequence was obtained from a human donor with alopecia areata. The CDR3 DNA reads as TGTGCCAGCAGTGATTACGCGGGGGCAATGGATGAGCAGTTCTTC. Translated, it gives CASSDYAGAMDEQFF. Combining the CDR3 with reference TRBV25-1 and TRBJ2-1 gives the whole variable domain EADIYQTPRYLVIGTGKKITLECSQTMGHDKMYWYQQDPGMELHLIHYSYGVNSTEKGDLSSESTVSRIRTEHFPLTLESARPSHTSQYLCASSDYAGAMDEQFFGPGTRLTVL.